A single sample is the source of the 9 T cell receptor beta chains below, sequenced in a study of neoadjuvant anti-PD-1 for oral cavity cancer (dated by TCRdb to about 2021). The receptor library was made with the immunoSEQ multiplex PCR assay. The immuneACCESS repertoire file appears here via TCRdb, limited to in-frame rearrangements. These files lack a portion of the clones; in checked studies, under half of the deficit traces to unresolved V genes, and the cause of the others is not known. Present in this sample are tens of thousands of clones, under 85% of which were seen just once. The top ten hold 2.6% of the sample. What this sample's time point label stands for: before neoadjuvant nivolumab. Here the sequenced sample was PBMCs, taken before nivolumab (anti-PD-1) treatment. The receptors derive from a person between 40 and 80 years old with oral cavity squamous cell carcinoma.

The chain's CDR3 is CASSLIGSDETQYF. In nucleotides, the CDR3 is TGTGCCAGCAGTTTAATCGGTAGCGACGAGACCCAGTACTTC. The chain links TRBV28 to TRBJ2-5, with a weak D call TRBD2 (5 bases). V gave up 2 bases and J gave up 5 bases, with 12 bases separating them. Germline loops: CDR1 MDHEN, CDR2 SYDVKM. This CDR3 contains 14 residues.

This chain joins TRBV4-1 and TRBJ1-4, with 7 positions matching TRBD1. The CDR3 length is 18 residues. Germline CDR1 and CDR2: MGHRA and YSYEKL. V lost 3 bases, J lost 0 bases, and 10 bases stayed unmatched. The CDR3 loop reads CASSHQQGRVATNEKLFF. As DNA, the CDR3 is TGCGCCAGCAGCCACCAACAGGGGAGGGTGGCAACTAATGAAAAACTGTTTTTT.

CDR3 loop: CASSDRRELYTEAFF. DNA of the CDR3: TGTGCCAGCAGTGATAGGCGGGAATTGTACACTGAAGCTTTCTTT. This rearrangement joins TRBV2 to TRBJ1-1; no clear D. The CDR3 spans 15 residues. Germline lookup yields CDR1 SNHLY and CDR2 FYNNEI. V lost 3 bases, J lost 3 bases, and 14 bases lay in between.

The chain joins TRBV7-6 to TRBJ1-1; D is ambiguous. V was shortened by 2 bases and J by 4 bases, with 11 bases between the two germline ends. Germline CDR1 is SGHVS and CDR2 is FNYEAQ. There are 14 residues in the CDR3. CDR3 nucleotide sequence: TGTGCCAGCAGCTTATTGCGGGAAGGCACTGAAGCTTTCTTT. It yields the protein CASSLLREGTEAFF.

This chain connects TRBV27 to TRBJ2-6; D unclear. V gave up 6 bases and J gave up 1 base, with 4 bases separating them. This CDR3 region has 13 residues. The germline V gene encodes CDR1 MNHEY and CDR2 SMNVEV (reference sequence). The DNA of the CDR3 is TGTGCCAGCAGGATATCTGGGGCCAACGTCCTGACTTTC. This gives the protein CASRISGANVLTF. Full variable domain (outside the CDR3, taken from reference TRBV27 and TRBJ2-6): EAQVTQNPRYLITVTGKKLTVTCSQNMNHEYMSWYRQDPGLGLRQIYYSMNVEVTDKGDVPEGYKVSRKEKRNFPLILESPSPNQTSLYFCASRISGANVLTFGAGSRLTVL.

The V and J genes are TRBV10-3 and TRBJ1-1; TRBD1 might be the D (5 bases). V was cut by 5 bases and J by 6 bases, with 19 bases left in between. CDR1 is ENHRY, CDR2 SYGVKD, per germline. This CDR3 region has 15 residues. The CDR3 spells CAISSRESRAPEAFF. CDR3 DNA sequence: TGTGCCATCAGTAGCAGGGAGTCCCGCGCCCCTGAAGCTTTCTTT.

This chain links TRBV13 with TRBJ1-3, with D possibly being TRBD1 (5 bases). The CDR3 spans 17 residues. With 8 bases removed from V and 0 bases from J, the gap between germline ends came to 20 bases. The germline gives CDR1 PRHDT, CDR2 FYEKMQ (reference sequence). The CDR3 protein is CASSSRGRTRSGNTIYF. The CDR3 region has the DNA TGTGCCAGCTCCTCTCGCGGCCGGACACGCTCTGGAAACACCATATATTTT.

J is TRBJ2-2 and V is TRBV2; no clear D. This CDR3 is built from 14 residues. Trimming shortened V by 4 bases and J by 0 bases, and 6 bases separated the two germline ends. CDR1 and CDR2 (germline): SNHLY, FYNNEI. The CDR3 region has the DNA TGTGCCAGCAGTGTCGGGCCGAACACCGGGGAGCTGTTTTTT. Translating it yields CASSVGPNTGELFF.

This clone was detected a few times. The chain has TRBV18 and TRBJ2-7, with D uncertain. V lost 5 bases, J lost 6 bases, and 14 bases lay in between. The germline CDR1 and CDR2 sequences are KGHSH and LQKENI. The CDR3 spans 13 residues. The chain's CDR3 is CASSSSGHLEQYF. The CDR3 DNA reads TGTGCCAGCTCATCCTCCGGGCATCTCGAGCAGTACTTC.